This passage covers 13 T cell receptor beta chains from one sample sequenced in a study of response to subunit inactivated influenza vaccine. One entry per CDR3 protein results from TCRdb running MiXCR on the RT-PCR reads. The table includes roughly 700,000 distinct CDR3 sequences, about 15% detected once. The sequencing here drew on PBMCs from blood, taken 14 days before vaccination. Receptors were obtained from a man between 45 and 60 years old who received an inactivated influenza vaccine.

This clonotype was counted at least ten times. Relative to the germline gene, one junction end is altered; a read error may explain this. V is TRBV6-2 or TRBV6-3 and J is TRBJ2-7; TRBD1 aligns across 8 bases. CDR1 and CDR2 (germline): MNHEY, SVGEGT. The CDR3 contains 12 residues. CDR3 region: CASSDPWTGCDF. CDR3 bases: TGTGCCAGCAGTGACCCATGGACAGGGTGTGACTTC.

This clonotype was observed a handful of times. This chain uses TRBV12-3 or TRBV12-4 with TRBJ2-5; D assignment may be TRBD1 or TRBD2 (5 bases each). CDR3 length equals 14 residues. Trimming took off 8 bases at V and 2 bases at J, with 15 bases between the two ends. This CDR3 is CASGRGAPQETQYF. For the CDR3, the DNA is TGTGCCAGCGGGCGAGGGGCACCTCAAGAGACCCAGTACTTC.

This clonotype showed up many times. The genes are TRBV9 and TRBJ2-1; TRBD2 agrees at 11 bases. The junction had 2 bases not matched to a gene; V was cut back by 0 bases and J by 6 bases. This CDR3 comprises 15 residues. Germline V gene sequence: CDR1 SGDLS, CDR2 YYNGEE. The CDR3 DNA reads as TGTGCCAGCAGCGTAGAACTAGCGGGAGCCAATGAGCAGTTCTTC. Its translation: CASSVELAGANEQFF.

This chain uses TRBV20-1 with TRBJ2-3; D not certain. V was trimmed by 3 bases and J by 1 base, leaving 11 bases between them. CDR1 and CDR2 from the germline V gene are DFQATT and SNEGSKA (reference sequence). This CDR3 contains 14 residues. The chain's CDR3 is CSASTAIGTDTQYF. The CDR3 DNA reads TGCAGTGCTAGCACAGCGATCGGCACAGATACGCAGTATTTT.

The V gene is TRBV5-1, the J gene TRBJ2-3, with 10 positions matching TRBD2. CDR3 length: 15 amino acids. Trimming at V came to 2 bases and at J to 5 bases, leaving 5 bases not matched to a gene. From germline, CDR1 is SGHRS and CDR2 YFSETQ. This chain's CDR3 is CASSLASGSVDTQYF. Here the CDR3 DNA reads TGCGCCAGCAGCTTAGCTAGCGGGAGCGTAGATACGCAGTATTTT.

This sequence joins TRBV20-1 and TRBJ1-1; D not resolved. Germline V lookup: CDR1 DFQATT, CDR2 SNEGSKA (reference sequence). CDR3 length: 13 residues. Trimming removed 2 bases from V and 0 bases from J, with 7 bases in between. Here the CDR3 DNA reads TGCAGTGCTAGAAACGGTTTGAACACTGAAGCTTTCTTT. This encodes CSARNGLNTEAFF.

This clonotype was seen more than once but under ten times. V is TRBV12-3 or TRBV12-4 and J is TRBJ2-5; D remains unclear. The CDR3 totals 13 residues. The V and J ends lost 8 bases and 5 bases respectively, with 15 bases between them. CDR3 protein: CASAPAVRETQYF. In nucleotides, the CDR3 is TGTGCCAGCGCCCCGGCGGTTCGGGAGACCCAGTACTTC.

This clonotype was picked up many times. The CDR3 here is CASSLRTGGVIYGYTF. The CDR3 DNA is TGTGCCAGCAGTTTACGGACAGGGGGCGTCATCTATGGCTACACCTTC. The chain carries TRBV28 and TRBJ1-2; TRBD1 agrees at 11 bases. In germline, CDR1 is MDHEN, CDR2 SYDVKM. CDR3 length equals 16 residues. J lost 4 bases, V lost 2 bases, and 6 bases had no gene match.

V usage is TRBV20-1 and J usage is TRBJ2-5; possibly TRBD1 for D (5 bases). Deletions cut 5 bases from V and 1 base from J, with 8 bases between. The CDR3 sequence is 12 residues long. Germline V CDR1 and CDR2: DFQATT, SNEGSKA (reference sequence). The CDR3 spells CSASQGQETQYF. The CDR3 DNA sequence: TGCAGTGCTTCCCAGGGCCAAGAGACCCAGTACTTC.

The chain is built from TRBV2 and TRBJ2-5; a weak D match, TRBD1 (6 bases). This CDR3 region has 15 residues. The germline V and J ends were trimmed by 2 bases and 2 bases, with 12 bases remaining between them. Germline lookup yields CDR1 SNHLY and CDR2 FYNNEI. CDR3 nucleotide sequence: TGTGCCAGCAGTGAACAGGGGATGGGACAAGAGACCCAGTACTTC. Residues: CASSEQGMGQETQYF.

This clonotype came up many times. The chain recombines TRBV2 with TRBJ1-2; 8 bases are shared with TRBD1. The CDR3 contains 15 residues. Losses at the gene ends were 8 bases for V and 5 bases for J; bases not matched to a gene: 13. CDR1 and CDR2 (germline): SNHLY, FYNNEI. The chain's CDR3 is CASGGKLDREYGYTF. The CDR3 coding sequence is TGTGCCAGCGGGGGGAAATTGGACAGGGAATATGGCTACACCTTC.

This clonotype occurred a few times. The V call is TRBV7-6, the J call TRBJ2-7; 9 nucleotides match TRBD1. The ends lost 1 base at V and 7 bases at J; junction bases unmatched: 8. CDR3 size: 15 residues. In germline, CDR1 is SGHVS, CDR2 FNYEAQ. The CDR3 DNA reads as TGTGCCAGCAGCTTAGGGGTGGGACAGGGAAGAGAGCAGTACTTC. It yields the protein CASSLGVGQGREQYF. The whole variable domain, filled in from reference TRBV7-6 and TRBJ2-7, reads GAGVSQSPRYKVTKRGQDVALRCDPISGHVSLYWYRQALGQGPEFLTYFNYEAQQDKSGLPNDRFSAERPEGSISTLTIQRTEQRDSAMYRCASSLGVGQGREQYFGPGTRLTVT.

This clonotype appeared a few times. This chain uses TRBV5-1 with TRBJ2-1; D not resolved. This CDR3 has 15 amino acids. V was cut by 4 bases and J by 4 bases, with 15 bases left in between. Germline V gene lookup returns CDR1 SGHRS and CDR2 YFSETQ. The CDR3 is CASSASWRRYNEQFF. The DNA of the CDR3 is TGCGCCAGCAGCGCTTCCTGGCGTCGGTACAATGAGCAGTTCTTC.